The 22 T cell receptor beta chains below were found in one sample sequenced in a study of blood T cell repertoires in COVID-19. Libraries were prepared by immunoSEQ multiplex PCR; TCRdb keeps only in-frame clonotypes and omits some of them. This table holds about 140,000 clones, about 84% found once. Sequencing was carried out using PBMCs or T cells enriched from blood (not recorded which). These receptors originate from a woman under 30 who had been exposed to COVID-19.

The rearrangement links TRBV18 to TRBJ1-1, with 7 bases that match TRBD1. The CDR3 consists of 15 residues. Per the germline V gene, CDR1 is KGHSH and CDR2 is LQKENI. V gave up 3 bases and J gave up 1 base; unmatched junction bases: 5. The CDR3 loop is CASSPRTGENTEAFF. The CDR3 region has the DNA TGTGCCAGCTCACCGAGGACAGGAGAGAACACTGAAGCTTTCTTT.

The V call is TRBV15, the J call TRBJ2-7; 9 bases line up with TRBD2. With V trimmed by 1 base and J by 6 bases, 13 bases remained unmatched. The CDR3 covers 17 residues. CDR1 LNHNV and CDR2 YYDKDF come from the germline V gene (reference sequence). Written as DNA, the CDR3 is TGTGCCACCAGCAGAGGTGGTAGCGGGAGAAAGGAGGCCGAGCAGTACTTC. Protein: CATSRGGSGRKEAEQYF.

The V gene is TRBV18, the J gene TRBJ2-6; 7 bases align to TRBD1. The trim removed 3 bases at V and 4 bases at J, leaving 9 bases unmatched. The CDR3 consists of 17 residues. Germline CDR1 KGHSH, CDR2 LQKENI. Written as DNA, the CDR3 is TGTGCCAGCTCACCTACCATGACAGGGCCCGGGGCCAACGTCCTGACTTTC. This sequence encodes CASSPTMTGPGANVLTF.

As concerns this clone: At one boundary the junction diverges from the germline segment, which might be a read error. V usage is TRBV27 and J usage is TRBJ1-6; 12 positions agree with TRBD1. Germline-derived CDR1 and CDR2 are MNHEY and SMNVEV (reference sequence). The CDR3 totals 17 residues. CDR3 bases: TGTGCCAGCAGTCCCGTGCCGGGACAGGGGGCAGGTTCACCTCTCCACTTT. Protein product: CASSPVPGQGAGSPLHF.

As concerns this clone: Other DNA sequences in this sample translate to the same CDR3. This chain links TRBV27 with TRBJ2-2; 9 positions agree with TRBD1. V lost 6 bases, J lost 1 base, and 0 bases stayed unmatched. The CDR3 is made up of 14 amino acids. Germline-derived CDR1 and CDR2 are MNHEY and SMNVEV (reference sequence). In DNA form, the CDR3 reads TGTGCCAGCAGGGGACAGGGGAACACCGGGGAGCTGTTTTTT. Translating it yields CASRGQGNTGELFF.

The rearrangement links TRBV4-3 to TRBJ1-4; D not resolved. Per the germline V gene, CDR1 is LGHNA and CDR2 is YSLEER. The CDR3 is 15 amino acids. V was clipped by 0 bases and J by 5 bases, with 10 bases between them. CDR3 protein: CASSQENSSNEKLFF. The CDR3 DNA follows: TGCGCCAGCAGCCAAGAGAACAGTTCAAATGAAAAACTGTTTTTT.

With respect to this clone: This CDR3 is also generated by other DNA sequences in the sample. The gene calls are TRBV18 and TRBJ1-3, with D tentatively TRBD1 (5 bases). CDR1 is KGHSH, CDR2 LQKENI, per germline. The CDR3 spans 15 residues. Trimming left V 1 base short and J 0 bases short, with 7 bases between. Here the CDR3 DNA reads TGTGCCAGCTCACCACAGGGGTCCTCTGGAAACACCATATATTTT. Its protein product is CASSPQGSSGNTIYF.

The CDR3 region is CASSRKRETGAVRYEQYF. Here the CDR3 DNA reads TGTGCCAGCAGCAGAAAGAGAGAAACAGGGGCGGTGCGGTACGAGCAGTACTTC. This chain uses TRBV7-8 with TRBJ2-7, with TRBD1 matching 7 bases. CDR1 is SGHVS and CDR2 is FQNEAQ in the germline V gene. J lost 4 bases, V lost 5 bases, and 20 bases had no gene match. This CDR3 comprises 18 residues.

The chain has TRBV21-1 and TRBJ1-5. TRBV21-1 is classified as a pseudogene. This CDR3 has 15 amino acids. The CDR3, as DNA: TGTGCCAGCAGCAACTGTCCCTATAGCAATCAGCCCCAGCATTTT. Its protein is CASSNCPYSNQPQHF.

This sequence joins TRBV19 and TRBJ2-7; 12 bases align to TRBD1. V shed 5 bases and J 4 bases; nucleotides not matched to a gene: 6. Germline V gives CDR1 LNHDA, CDR2 SQIVND (reference sequence). The CDR3 is 15 residues long. Here the CDR3 DNA reads TGTGCCAGTAGTCCGGGGACAGGGGGCGTTTACGAGCAGTACTTC. This gives the protein CASSPGTGGVYEQYF.

The rearrangement joins TRBV3-1 (or the pseudogene TRBV3-2) to TRBJ2-1; D is perhaps TRBD2 (6 bases). Germline assignment: CDR1 LGHDT and CDR2 YNNKEL (reference sequence). Trimming took off 4 bases at V and 6 bases at J, with 16 bases between the two ends. The length of the CDR3 is 15 residues. As DNA, the CDR3 is TGTGCCAGCAGCCCTAGACAGACGGGGGTCAATGAGCAGTTCTTC. Translating it yields CASSPRQTGVNEQFF.

This clone was recorded once. The chain links TRBV4-2 to TRBJ2-7; a possible D gene is TRBD1 (6 bases). The germline CDR1 and CDR2 sequences are LGHNA and YNFKEQ. CDR3 length: 15 residues. V lost 1 base to trimming and J lost 3 bases, with 13 bases between them. CDR3 bases: TGTGCCAGCAGCCAAGGTGGCAGGGGATACTACGAGCAGTACTTC. As protein: CASSQGGRGYYEQYF.

DNA for the CDR3: TGTGCCAGCAGCGTAGGGGTAGCGGGAAGGACAGATACGCAGTATTTT. Amino acids: CASSVGVAGRTDTQYF. V is TRBV9 and J is TRBJ2-3, with 8 nucleotides matching TRBD2. Per the germline V gene, CDR1 is SGDLS and CDR2 is YYNGEE. With 0 bases clipped from V and 3 bases from J, the junction kept 6 bases outside the gene matches. This CDR3 contains 16 residues.

V is TRBV14 and J is TRBJ1-3; D gene unclear. Germline V gene data show CDR1 as SGHDN and CDR2 as FVKESK. Trimming removed 4 bases at V and 4 bases at J, with 11 bases between. CDR3 length equals 14 residues. The CDR3 bases are TGTGCCAGCAGCCTTCTAGTCGCCGGAAACACCATATATTTT. Residues: CASSLLVAGNTIYF.

The chain combines TRBV7-2 with TRBJ1-5; TRBD1 matches at 8 bases. CDR3 size: 14 residues. Germline assignment: CDR1 SGHTA and CDR2 FQGNSA. V shed 8 bases, J shed 0 bases, and the junction held 3 bases outside the gene matches. CDR3 sequence (DNA): TGTGCCAGCGACAGGGGATATAGCAATCAGCCCCAGCATTTT. Its protein is CASDRGYSNQPQHF.

The chain joins TRBV12-3 or TRBV12-4 to TRBJ2-5; 8 bases line up with TRBD2. V dropped 7 bases and J dropped 4; count of bases not matched to a gene: 2. The CDR3 is 12 amino acids. The CDR3 sequence is CASTGGGETQYF. CDR3 sequence (DNA): TGTGCCAGCACCGGGGGGGGAGAGACCCAGTACTTC.

CDR3 region: CASSFLDRGQFF. CDR3 bases: TGTGCCAGCAGTTTCCTCGACAGGGGCCAGTTCTTC. V usage is TRBV28 and J usage is TRBJ2-1; 8 bases align to TRBD1. CDR1 and CDR2 from the germline V gene are MDHEN and SYDVKM. This CDR3 comprises 12 residues. With V trimmed by 3 bases and J by 13 bases, 5 bases remained unmatched.

This clone was detected a few times. V and J are TRBV2 and TRBJ2-7; D is unclear. The CDR3 runs 12 residues. V was shortened by 0 bases and J by 9 bases, with 9 bases between the two germline ends. Germline values: CDR1 SNHLY, CDR2 FYNNEI. The CDR3 loop is CASSEAIVLQYF. The CDR3, as DNA: TGTGCCAGCAGTGAAGCTATAGTTTTGCAGTACTTC.

The chain couples TRBV28 to TRBJ2-1, with a possible D match to TRBD1 (5 bases). The ends were cut back, 1 base at V and 4 bases at J, with 11 bases in the middle. The CDR3 contains 15 residues. Germline V lookup: CDR1 MDHEN, CDR2 SYDVKM. The CDR3: CASSLYTRTYNEQFF. The CDR3 DNA reads as TGTGCCAGCAGTTTATATACCAGGACATACAATGAGCAGTTCTTC.

J is TRBJ2-2 and V is TRBV29-1; D is perhaps TRBD1 (6 bases). From germline, CDR1 is SQVTM and CDR2 ANQGSEA. Trimming removed 6 bases at V and 5 bases at J, with 16 bases between. CDR3 size: 14 residues. The CDR3 spells CSVETGSRTGELFF. In nucleotides, the CDR3 is TGCAGCGTAGAAACAGGGAGTCGGACCGGGGAGCTGTTTTTT.

The chain has TRBV5-4 and TRBJ2-5; 9 nucleotides align to TRBD2. The CDR3 runs to 15 residues. V shed 2 bases and J 5 bases; nucleotides not matched to a gene: 7. Germline V lookup: CDR1 SGHNT, CDR2 YYREEE (reference sequence). This chain's CDR3 is CASSFRDSGSETQYF. DNA for the CDR3: TGTGCCAGCAGCTTCCGGGATAGCGGGAGTGAGACCCAGTACTTC.

The chain joins TRBV10-1 to TRBJ1-1; TRBD1 is a possible D gene (5 bases). Germline CDR1 is WNHNN and CDR2 is SYGVQD (reference sequence). V was cut by 0 bases and J by 4 bases, with 9 bases left in between. The CDR3 has 14 residues. The CDR3 spells CASSESGGSTEAFF. CDR3 DNA: TGCGCCAGCAGTGAGTCGGGGGGGAGCACTGAAGCTTTCTTT.